The clone carrying this T cell receptor beta chain was observed a few times. Its antigen is unknown. V shed 6 bases, J shed 5 bases, and the junction held 8 bases outside the gene matches. Germline assignment: CDR1 SQVTM and CDR2 ANQGSEA. The CDR3 runs to 14 residues. This entry comes from a study of CD8 T cells in ankylosing spondylitis. For TCR beta, libraries came from quantitative 5'-RACE with molecular barcodes. TCRdb called the 5' RACE reads again in MiXCR, with one record for every CDR3 protein. The sample has over 700,000 distinct CDR3 sequences; 19% are singletons. Study-wide points: Reactive arthritis synovial fluid and blood previously showed some of these motif variants. Disease-linked clones, CD8+, were relatively rare in peripheral blood. There was reportedly significant enrichment of clones that were disease-linked in matched ankylosing spondylitis synovial fluid. What appeared characteristic of ankylosing spondylitis blood was a TCR beta motif of under 10 highly homologous variants.

The sample was blood, either unsorted or a sorted T cell fraction (not recorded which). The chain links TRBV29-1 to TRBJ2-1; 9 bases align to TRBD2. The receptor comes from a male donor with ankylosing spondylitis. CDR3: CSVQGTSKDNEQFF. CDR3 DNA: TGCAGCGTGCAAGGGACTAGCAAGGACAATGAGCAGTTCTTC.